A selection of T cell receptor beta chains follows, all from one sample in a study of early T cells in non-severe SARS-CoV-2 infection. One entry per CDR3 protein results from TCRdb running MiXCR on the 5' RACE reads. The table records roughly 56,000 distinct CDR3 sequences, about 9.3% of them present only once. Specimen: whole blood. These receptor sequences come from an adult who was a healthcare worker with PCR-confirmed SARS-CoV-2 infection or an uninfected control (not recorded which). The CDR3 runs from the conserved cysteine through the conserved F or W. Each record gives: V gene, J gene, D gene, CDR3 protein. D genes are given only for firm matches.

V gene: TRBV12-3/TRBV12-4
J gene: TRBJ2-5
D gene: -
CDR3 protein: CASSQRLETQYF

V gene: TRBV4-2
J gene: TRBJ1-2
D gene: -
CDR3 protein: CASSQDPGTIYGYTF

V gene: TRBV7-6
J gene: TRBJ1-1
D gene: -
CDR3 protein: CASSSRIEAEAFF

V gene: TRBV2
J gene: TRBJ2-3
D gene: -
CDR3 protein: CASTVGEGATDTQYF

V gene: TRBV5-6
J gene: TRBJ2-1
D gene: -
CDR3 protein: CASSFFSENEQFF

V gene: TRBV7-3
J gene: TRBJ2-5
D gene: TRBD1
CDR3 protein: CASSPGQGRETQYF

V gene: TRBV7-9
J gene: TRBJ2-1
D gene: -
CDR3 protein: CASSSSNSDNEQFF

V gene: TRBV7-6
J gene: TRBJ2-5
D gene: -
CDR3 protein: CASSRQETQYF

V gene: TRBV30
J gene: TRBJ1-6
D gene: -
CDR3 protein: CAWSRAGYNSPLHF

V gene: TRBV11-2
J gene: TRBJ2-5
D gene: -
CDR3 protein: CASSLNRAQETQYF

V gene: TRBV3-1
J gene: TRBJ2-2
D gene: -
CDR3 protein: CASSQGPNTGELFF

V gene: TRBV19
J gene: TRBJ2-2
D gene: -
CDR3 protein: CASTRINTGELFF

V gene: TRBV7-8
J gene: TRBJ2-2
D gene: TRBD2
CDR3 protein: CASSLARVAGVPVLAGELFF

V gene: TRBV30
J gene: TRBJ1-1
D gene: -
CDR3 protein: CACTGRWGTEAFF

V gene: TRBV7-3
J gene: TRBJ2-3
D gene: -
CDR3 protein: CASSPGPTDTQYF

V gene: TRBV29-1
J gene: TRBJ1-1
D gene: TRBD1
CDR3 protein: CSAGTANTEAFF

V gene: TRBV25-1
J gene: TRBJ1-1
D gene: -
CDR3 protein: CASSEWGNGGSWPAFF

V gene: TRBV30
J gene: TRBJ1-3
D gene: TRBD1
CDR3 protein: CAWSRDSRGGNTIYF

V gene: TRBV7-9
J gene: TRBJ2-1
D gene: -
CDR3 protein: CASMWDLGEQFF

V gene: TRBV5-1
J gene: TRBJ1-1
D gene: -
CDR3 protein: CASSLDMGNTEAFF

V gene: TRBV7-9
J gene: TRBJ1-1
D gene: -
CDR3 protein: CASSLAENTEAFF

V gene: TRBV10-2
J gene: TRBJ2-4
D gene: TRBD1
CDR3 protein: CASGPQGQGAEYF

V gene: TRBV19
J gene: TRBJ2-2
D gene: -
CDR3 protein: CASRGHFPNTGELFF

V gene: TRBV2
J gene: TRBJ2-1
D gene: -
CDR3 protein: CASRRAGGPYNEQFF

V gene: TRBV19
J gene: TRBJ2-2
D gene: -
CDR3 protein: CASSVERLTGELFF

V gene: TRBV2
J gene: TRBJ2-3
D gene: -
CDR3 protein: CASTPFYGKADTQYF

V gene: TRBV11-1
J gene: TRBJ2-1
D gene: TRBD2
CDR3 protein: CASSLAGGPGEQFF

V gene: TRBV12-3/TRBV12-4
J gene: TRBJ1-5
D gene: -
CDR3 protein: CASSFRNQPQHF

V gene: TRBV2
J gene: TRBJ2-2
D gene: TRBD2
CDR3 protein: CASSRSGVAGELFF

V gene: TRBV7-2
J gene: TRBJ2-3
D gene: TRBD2
CDR3 protein: CASSLTSMSTDTQYF

V gene: TRBV24-1
J gene: TRBJ2-3
D gene: -
CDR3 protein: CATRKGGFTDTQYF

V gene: TRBV7-2
J gene: TRBJ1-2
D gene: -
CDR3 protein: CASSLVTKANYGYTF

V gene: TRBV7-2
J gene: TRBJ1-1
D gene: -
CDR3 protein: CASSSPRWTQVNTEAFF

V gene: TRBV4-1
J gene: TRBJ1-1
D gene: -
CDR3 protein: CASSQDRVRGLSGAFF

V gene: TRBV29-1
J gene: TRBJ1-1
D gene: -
CDR3 protein: CSVARGHNTEAFF

V gene: TRBV9
J gene: TRBJ2-6
D gene: TRBD1
CDR3 protein: CASSLWDREEPGANVLTF

V gene: TRBV6-6
J gene: TRBJ2-5
D gene: -
CDR3 protein: CASSLERSIQETQYF

V gene: TRBV24-1
J gene: TRBJ2-2
D gene: TRBD2
CDR3 protein: CATSDSRGLASPRVTGELFF

V gene: TRBV5-5
J gene: TRBJ2-4
D gene: -
CDR3 protein: CASSPIMDTAKNIQYF

V gene: TRBV7-2
J gene: TRBJ1-6
D gene: -
CDR3 protein: CASSPYKNSPLHF

V gene: TRBV12-3/TRBV12-4
J gene: TRBJ2-6
D gene: -
CDR3 protein: CASSLGGTGANVLTF